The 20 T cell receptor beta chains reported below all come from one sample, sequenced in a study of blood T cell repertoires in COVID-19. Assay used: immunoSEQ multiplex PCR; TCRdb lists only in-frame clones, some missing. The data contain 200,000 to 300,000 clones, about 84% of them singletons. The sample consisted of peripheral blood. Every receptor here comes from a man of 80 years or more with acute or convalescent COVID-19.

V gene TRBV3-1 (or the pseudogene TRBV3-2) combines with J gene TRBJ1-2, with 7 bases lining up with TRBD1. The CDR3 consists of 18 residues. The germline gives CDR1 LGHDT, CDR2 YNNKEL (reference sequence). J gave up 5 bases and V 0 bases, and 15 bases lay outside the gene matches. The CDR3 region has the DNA TGTGCCAGCAGCCAAGAAAGAAAAATGGGGACAGATGAATATGGCTACACCTTC. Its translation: CASSQERKMGTDEYGYTF.

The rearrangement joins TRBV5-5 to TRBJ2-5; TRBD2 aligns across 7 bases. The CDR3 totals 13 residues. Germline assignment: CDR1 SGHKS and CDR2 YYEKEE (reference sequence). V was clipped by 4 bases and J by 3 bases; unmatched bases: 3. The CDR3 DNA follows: TGTGCCAGCAGCCCTGGGGGGGAAGAGACCCAGTACTTC. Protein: CASSPGGEETQYF.

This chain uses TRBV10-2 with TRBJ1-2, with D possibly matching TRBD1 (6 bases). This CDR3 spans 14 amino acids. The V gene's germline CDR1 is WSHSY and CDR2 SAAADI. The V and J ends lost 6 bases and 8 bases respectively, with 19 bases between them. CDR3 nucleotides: TGCGCCAGCAGCCCCTCACAGGGACCAGGGGGCTACACCTTC. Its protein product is CASSPSQGPGGYTF.

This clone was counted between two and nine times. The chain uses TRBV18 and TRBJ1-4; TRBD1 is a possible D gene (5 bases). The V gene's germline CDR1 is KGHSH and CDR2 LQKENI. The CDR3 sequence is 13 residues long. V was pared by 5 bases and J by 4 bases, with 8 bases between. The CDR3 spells CASSIRDNEKLFF. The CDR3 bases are TGTGCCAGCTCAATCAGGGATAATGAAAAACTGTTTTTT.

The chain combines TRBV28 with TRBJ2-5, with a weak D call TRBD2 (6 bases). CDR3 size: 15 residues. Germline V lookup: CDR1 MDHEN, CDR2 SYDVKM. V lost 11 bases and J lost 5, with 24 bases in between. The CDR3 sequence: CAVRGIAVGEETQYF. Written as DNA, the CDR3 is TGTGCCGTCAGAGGAATAGCGGTTGGGGAGGAGACCCAGTACTTC.

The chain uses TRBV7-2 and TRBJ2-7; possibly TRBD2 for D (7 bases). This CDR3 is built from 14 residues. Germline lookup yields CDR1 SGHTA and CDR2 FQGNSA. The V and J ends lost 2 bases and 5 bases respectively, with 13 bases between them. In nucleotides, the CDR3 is TGTGCCAGCAGCTTATCCCCGGGGGGCAACGAGCAGTACTTC. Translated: CASSLSPGGNEQYF. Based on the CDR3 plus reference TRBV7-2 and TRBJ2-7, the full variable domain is GAGVSQSPSNKVTEKGKDVELRCDPISGHTALYWYRQSLGQGLEFLIYFQGNSAPDKSGLPSDRFSAERTGGSVSTLTIQRTQQEDSAVYLCASSLSPGGNEQYFGPGTRLTVT.

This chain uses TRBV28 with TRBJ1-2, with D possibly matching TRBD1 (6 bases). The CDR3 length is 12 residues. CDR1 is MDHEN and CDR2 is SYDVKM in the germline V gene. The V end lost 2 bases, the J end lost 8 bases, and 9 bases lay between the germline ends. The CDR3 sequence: CASSLGQRGYTF. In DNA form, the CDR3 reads TGTGCCAGCAGTTTAGGACAGCGGGGCTACACCTTC.

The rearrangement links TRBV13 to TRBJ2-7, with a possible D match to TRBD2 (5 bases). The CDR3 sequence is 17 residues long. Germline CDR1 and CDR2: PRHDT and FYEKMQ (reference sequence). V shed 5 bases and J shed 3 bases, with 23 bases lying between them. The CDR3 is CASSRRGGRISNYEQYF. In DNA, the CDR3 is TGTGCCAGCAGCCGAAGAGGAGGACGGATTAGTAACTACGAGCAGTACTTC.

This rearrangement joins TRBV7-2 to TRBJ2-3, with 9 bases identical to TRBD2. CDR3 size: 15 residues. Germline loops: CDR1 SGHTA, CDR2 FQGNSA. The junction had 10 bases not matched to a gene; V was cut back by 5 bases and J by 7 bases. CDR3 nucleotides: TGTGCCAGCAGCCCACAGCGGGGGGTTGGGTATACGCAGTATTTT. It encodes CASSPQRGVGYTQYF.

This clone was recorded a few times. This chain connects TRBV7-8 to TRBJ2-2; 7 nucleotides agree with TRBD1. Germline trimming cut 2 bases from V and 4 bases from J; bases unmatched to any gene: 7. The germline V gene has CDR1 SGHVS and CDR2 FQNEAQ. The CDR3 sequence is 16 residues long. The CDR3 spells CASSLNPTGTTGELFF. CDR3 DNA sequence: TGTGCCAGCAGCTTAAATCCGACAGGGACCACCGGGGAGCTGTTTTTT.

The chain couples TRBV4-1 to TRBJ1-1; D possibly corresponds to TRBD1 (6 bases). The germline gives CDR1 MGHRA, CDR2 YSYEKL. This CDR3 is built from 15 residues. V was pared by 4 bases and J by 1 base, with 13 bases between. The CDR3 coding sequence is TGCGCCAGCAGCCCCCGAGAACAGGGGAACACTGAAGCTTTCTTT. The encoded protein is CASSPREQGNTEAFF.

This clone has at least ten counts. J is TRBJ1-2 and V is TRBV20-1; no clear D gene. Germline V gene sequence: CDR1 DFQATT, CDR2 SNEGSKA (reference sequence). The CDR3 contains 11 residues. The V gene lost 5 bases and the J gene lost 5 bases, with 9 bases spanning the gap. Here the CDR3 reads CSAEEIYGYTF. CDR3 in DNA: TGCAGTGCTGAAGAGATATATGGCTACACCTTC.

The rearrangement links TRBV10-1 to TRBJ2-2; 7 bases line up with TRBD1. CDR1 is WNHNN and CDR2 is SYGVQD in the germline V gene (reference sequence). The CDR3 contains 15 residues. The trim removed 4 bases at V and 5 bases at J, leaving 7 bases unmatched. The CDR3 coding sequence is TGCGCCAGCAGTGCCGGGACAGAGGTTACCGGGGAGCTGTTTTTT. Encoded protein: CASSAGTEVTGELFF.

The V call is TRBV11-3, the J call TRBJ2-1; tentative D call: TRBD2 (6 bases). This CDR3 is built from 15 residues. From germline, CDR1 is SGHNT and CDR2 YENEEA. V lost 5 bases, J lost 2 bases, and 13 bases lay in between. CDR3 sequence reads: CASSRGRGPYNEQFF. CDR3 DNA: TGTGCCAGCAGCCGTGGGCGGGGTCCCTACAATGAGCAGTTCTTC. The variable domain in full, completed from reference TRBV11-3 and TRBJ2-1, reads EAGVVQSPRYKIIEKKQPVAFWCNPISGHNTLYWYLQNLGQGPELLIRYENEEAVDDSQLPKDRFSAERLKGVDSTLKIQPAELGDSAVYLCASSRGRGPYNEQFFGPGTRLTVL.

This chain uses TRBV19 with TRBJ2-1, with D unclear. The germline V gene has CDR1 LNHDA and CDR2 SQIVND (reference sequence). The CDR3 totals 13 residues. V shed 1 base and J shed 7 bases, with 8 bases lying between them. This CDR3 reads CASSIGRQNEQFF. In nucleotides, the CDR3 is TGTGCCAGTAGTATAGGCCGCCAGAATGAGCAGTTCTTC.

As DNA, the CDR3 is TGTGCCATCAGTGAGCAGGGAGGGGGCACCGGGGAGCTGTTTTTT. Translating gives CAISEQGGGTGELFF. The gene calls are TRBV10-3 and TRBJ2-2, with D possibly TRBD2 on 7 matching bases. V lost 2 bases and J 4 bases, leaving 11 bases between the germline ends. This CDR3 comprises 15 residues. Germline V gene sequence: CDR1 ENHRY, CDR2 SYGVKD.

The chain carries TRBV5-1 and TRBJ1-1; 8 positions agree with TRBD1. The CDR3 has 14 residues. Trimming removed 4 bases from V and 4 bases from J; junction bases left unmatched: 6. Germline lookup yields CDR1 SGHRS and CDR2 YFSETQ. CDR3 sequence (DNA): TGCGCCAGCAGCGACACAGGGGGAATCACTGAAGCTTTCTTT. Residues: CASSDTGGITEAFF.

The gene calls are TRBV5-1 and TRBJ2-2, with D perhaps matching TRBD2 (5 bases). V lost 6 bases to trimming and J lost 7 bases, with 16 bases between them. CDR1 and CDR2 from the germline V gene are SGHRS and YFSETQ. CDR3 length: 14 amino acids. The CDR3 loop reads CASTHPTGIGELFF. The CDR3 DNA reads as TGCGCCAGCACACACCCGACGGGGATCGGGGAGCTGTTTTTT.

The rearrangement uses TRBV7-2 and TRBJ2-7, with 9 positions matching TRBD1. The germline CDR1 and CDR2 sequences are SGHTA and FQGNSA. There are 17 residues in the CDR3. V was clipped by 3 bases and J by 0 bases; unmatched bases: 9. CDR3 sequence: CASSFALGQGPSYEQYF. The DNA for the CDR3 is TGTGCCAGCAGCTTCGCCCTGGGACAGGGTCCCTCCTACGAGCAGTACTTC.

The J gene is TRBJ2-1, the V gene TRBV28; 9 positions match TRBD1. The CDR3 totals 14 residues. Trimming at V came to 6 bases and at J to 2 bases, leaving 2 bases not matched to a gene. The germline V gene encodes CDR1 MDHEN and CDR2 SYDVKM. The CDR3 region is CASSRTGAYNEQFF. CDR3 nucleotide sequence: TGTGCCAGCAGCAGGACAGGGGCCTACAATGAGCAGTTCTTC.